The rows below give T cell receptor beta chains drawn from one sample of a study of T cell responses to AZD1222 COVID-19 vaccine. Here immunoSEQ multiplex PCR was the method, and the copy in TCRdb shows in-frame clones only, minus some. Of about 94,000 clones in the sample, approximately 87% were seen once. The specimen was peripheral blood, collected 28 days after the second AZD1222 dose. The receptors were sampled from an adult who received the AZD1222 COVID-19 vaccine. Each CDR3 is given with its conserved first and last residue. D genes are given only for firm matches.

j_call: TRBJ1-1
d_call: TRBD1
v_call: TRBV5-1
cdr3_nt: TGCGCCAGCAGCTTGGCAGGGGGCTACACTGAAGCTTTCTTT
cdr3_aa: CASSLAGGYTEAFF

j_call: TRBJ1-1
d_call: .
v_call: TRBV7-9
cdr3_nt: TGTGCCAGCAGCTTTATGTCGGGGTACACTGAAGCTTTCTTT
cdr3_aa: CASSFMSGYTEAFF

j_call: TRBJ1-1
d_call: .
v_call: TRBV7-2
cdr3_nt: TGTGCCAGCAGCCCCGCCAACAGGAACACTGAAGCTTTCTTT
cdr3_aa: CASSPANRNTEAFF

j_call: TRBJ1-4
d_call: .
v_call: TRBV19
cdr3_nt: TGTGCCAGTAGTATCGGGGGGGGGCGTAATGAAAAACTGTTTTTT
cdr3_aa: CASSIGGGRNEKLFF

j_call: TRBJ2-3
d_call: .
v_call: TRBV4-1
cdr3_nt: TGCGCCAGCAGCCAAGGACGGGACACAGATACGCAGTATTTT
cdr3_aa: CASSQGRDTDTQYF

j_call: TRBJ2-5
d_call: .
v_call: TRBV27
cdr3_nt: TGTGCCAGCAGTTCTGAGGGGTCCCTCCAAGAGACCCAGTACTTC
cdr3_aa: CASSSEGSLQETQYF

j_call: TRBJ1-4
d_call: .
v_call: TRBV12-5
cdr3_nt: TGTGCTAGTGGTTCTCTCGTCACCTCAACTAATGAAAAACTGTTTTTT
cdr3_aa: CASGSLVTSTNEKLFF

j_call: TRBJ1-4
d_call: .
v_call: TRBV7-8
cdr3_nt: TGTGCCAGCGGGGCCCAGATCCTGCGGGAAAAACTGTTTTTT
cdr3_aa: CASGAQILREKLFF

j_call: TRBJ2-4
d_call: .
v_call: TRBV5-6
cdr3_nt: TGTGCCAGCAGCTTGGAGACAATCAGGAACATTCAGTACTTC
cdr3_aa: CASSLETIRNIQYF

j_call: TRBJ2-1
d_call: .
v_call: TRBV9
cdr3_nt: TGTGCCAGCAGCGAGGGGCTAACTGAGCAGTTCTTC
cdr3_aa: CASSEGLTEQFF

j_call: TRBJ1-1
d_call: TRBD1
v_call: TRBV5-1
cdr3_nt: TGCGCCAGCAGCAAGGGACAGAACCGGATAAACACTGAAGCTTTCTTT
cdr3_aa: CASSKGQNRINTEAFF

j_call: TRBJ1-1
d_call: .
v_call: TRBV9
cdr3_nt: TGTGCCAGCAGCGTAGGGCAGGGTCGCACTGAAGCTTTCTTT
cdr3_aa: CASSVGQGRTEAFF

j_call: TRBJ1-4
d_call: .
v_call: TRBV15
cdr3_nt: TGTGCCACCAGCGTGCAGTTAAGGGGCGGGGAAAAACTGTTTTTT
cdr3_aa: CATSVQLRGGEKLFF

j_call: TRBJ1-5
d_call: .
v_call: TRBV12-5
cdr3_nt: TGTGCTAGTGGTTTCGGGGGGCGAGGCCAGCCCCAGCATTTT
cdr3_aa: CASGFGGRGQPQHF

j_call: TRBJ1-2
d_call: .
v_call: TRBV29-1
cdr3_nt: TGCAGCGTTTTGGACGGCTATGGCTACACCTTC
cdr3_aa: CSVLDGYGYTF

j_call: TRBJ2-5
d_call: TRBD2
v_call: TRBV5-1
cdr3_nt: TGCGCCAGCAGCTTGGAAGGTAGCGGGGGGGCGGAGACCCAGTACTTC
cdr3_aa: CASSLEGSGGAETQYF

j_call: TRBJ2-1
d_call: TRBD2
v_call: TRBV4-2
cdr3_nt: TGTGCCAGCAGCCAAAGTGGCGGGGGCTCCTACAATGAGCAGTTCTTC
cdr3_aa: CASSQSGGGSYNEQFF

j_call: TRBJ1-1
d_call: .
v_call: TRBV7-9
cdr3_nt: TGTGCCAGCAGCGACGAACGGCTAGCTTTCTTT
cdr3_aa: CASSDERLAFF

j_call: TRBJ1-2
d_call: TRBD1
v_call: TRBV6-6
cdr3_nt: TGTGCCAGCAGTTACGGGGACAGGACTAACTATGGCTACACCTTC
cdr3_aa: CASSYGDRTNYGYTF

j_call: TRBJ2-1
d_call: TRBD2
v_call: TRBV4-1
cdr3_nt: TGCGCCAGCAGCCAAGATCTTACTAGCGGGTACAATGAGCAGTTCTTC
cdr3_aa: CASSQDLTSGYNEQFF

j_call: TRBJ2-7
d_call: .
v_call: TRBV30
cdr3_nt: TGTGCCTGGAAAATTCCCGGGCCTTCCTACGAGCAGTACTTC
cdr3_aa: CAWKIPGPSYEQYF

j_call: TRBJ2-5
d_call: .
v_call: TRBV6-1
cdr3_nt: TGTGCCAGCAGTGACGGCAGGGACCAAGAGACCCAGTACTTC
cdr3_aa: CASSDGRDQETQYF

j_call: TRBJ2-7
d_call: .
v_call: TRBV27
cdr3_nt: TGTGCCAGCAGTTGGAACGGGGAACTACGTGGGCAGTACTTC
cdr3_aa: CASSWNGELRGQYF

j_call: TRBJ1-2
d_call: TRBD1
v_call: TRBV29-1
cdr3_nt: TGCAGCGTTGAAGGGACAGGGTCGGTCTATGGCTACACCTTC
cdr3_aa: CSVEGTGSVYGYTF

j_call: TRBJ2-4
d_call: TRBD1
v_call: TRBV6-5
cdr3_nt: TGTGCCAGCAGAACGACAGGGGGGAACATTCAGTACTTC
cdr3_aa: CASRTTGGNIQYF

j_call: TRBJ2-5
d_call: .
v_call: TRBV10-3
cdr3_nt: TGTGCCATCAGTGCACAGCCTCAAGAGACCCAGTACTTC
cdr3_aa: CAISAQPQETQYF

j_call: TRBJ1-2
d_call: .
v_call: TRBV4-2
cdr3_nt: TGTGCCAGCAGCCAAGATGAGGGGGACTTCTTTAAGTACACCTTC
cdr3_aa: CASSQDEGDFFKYTF

j_call: TRBJ1-5
d_call: .
v_call: TRBV19
cdr3_nt: TGTGCCAGTAGTATAGCGGCGACATTTGGTCAGCCCCAGCATTTT
cdr3_aa: CASSIAATFGQPQHF

j_call: TRBJ1-5
d_call: .
v_call: TRBV7-8
cdr3_nt: TGTGCCAGCAGCTCGGAAGGGGGGACCCAGCATTTT
cdr3_aa: CASSSEGGTQHF